These T cell receptor beta chains were read from a single sample in a study of CD8 T cells in Susac syndrome. Each CDR3 protein gets one entry after TCRdb re-called the immunoSEQ multiplex PCR reads with MiXCR. The sample includes roughly 190,000 distinct CDR3 sequences, 90% to 97% seen only once; the top ten take around 0.096%. Sequencing was done on a sample of CD4+ T cells from PBMCs. The receptors shown here come from a human donor with Susac syndrome. CDR3s include the opening cysteine and the closing phenylalanine or tryptophan. Fields, in order: V gene, J gene, CDR3 protein.

V gene: TRBV2
J gene: TRBJ1-1
CDR3 protein: CASSAQGGNTEAFF

V gene: TRBV20-1
J gene: TRBJ2-1
CDR3 protein: CSSRDTTYNEQFF

V gene: TRBV6-5
J gene: TRBJ2-7
CDR3 protein: CASRSTGGLYEQYF

V gene: TRBV6-2/TRBV6-3
J gene: TRBJ2-1
CDR3 protein: CASSYPGPSYNEQFF

V gene: TRBV11-1
J gene: TRBJ2-3
CDR3 protein: CASSPGPRPTDTQYF

V gene: TRBV7-2
J gene: TRBJ1-6
CDR3 protein: CASRRDSQNSPLHF

V gene: TRBV11-1
J gene: TRBJ2-3
CDR3 protein: CASSPRSPGGGDTQYF

V gene: TRBV19
J gene: TRBJ1-5
CDR3 protein: CASSSSGSNQPQHF

V gene: TRBV3-1
J gene: TRBJ2-5
CDR3 protein: CASSQRGVQETQYF

V gene: TRBV30
J gene: TRBJ1-5
CDR3 protein: CAWSVKGLTANQPQHF

V gene: TRBV5-1
J gene: TRBJ1-1
CDR3 protein: CASIPHPPASEAFF

V gene: TRBV30
J gene: TRBJ2-5
CDR3 protein: CASSPSGETQYF

V gene: TRBV6-4
J gene: TRBJ2-1
CDR3 protein: CASSGAGGYNEQFF

V gene: TRBV7-9
J gene: TRBJ2-7
CDR3 protein: CASSSTTLQGGEQYF

V gene: TRBV20-1
J gene: TRBJ2-3
CDR3 protein: CSALDRGRLGLGADTQYF

V gene: TRBV4-1
J gene: TRBJ1-2
CDR3 protein: CASSQDLAGESGYTF

V gene: TRBV2
J gene: TRBJ1-2
CDR3 protein: CASSESRGLDGYTF

V gene: TRBV19
J gene: TRBJ2-1
CDR3 protein: CASESAVVAGSYNEQFF

V gene: TRBV6-5
J gene: TRBJ2-5
CDR3 protein: CASSYVGTQYF

V gene: TRBV9
J gene: TRBJ2-5
CDR3 protein: CASSVSPVQETQYF

V gene: TRBV27
J gene: TRBJ2-1
CDR3 protein: CASSPRGLAGLNEQFF

V gene: TRBV30
J gene: TRBJ1-5
CDR3 protein: CAWSVQSNQPQHF

V gene: TRBV20-1
J gene: TRBJ2-1
CDR3 protein: CSARVTEQFF

V gene: TRBV20-1
J gene: TRBJ2-5
CDR3 protein: CSAPKTSTKQETQYF

V gene: TRBV10-3
J gene: TRBJ2-7
CDR3 protein: CAISEPGRPHYEQYF

V gene: TRBV5-1
J gene: TRBJ2-7
CDR3 protein: CASSLEGLAVSYEQYF

V gene: TRBV12-3/TRBV12-4
J gene: TRBJ1-5
CDR3 protein: CASSPDRVGSQPQHF

V gene: TRBV7-3
J gene: TRBJ2-1
CDR3 protein: CASARGAALGQFF

V gene: TRBV18
J gene: TRBJ2-7
CDR3 protein: CASSSLGEQYF

V gene: TRBV27
J gene: TRBJ1-5
CDR3 protein: CASSVYRDQPQHF

V gene: TRBV6-5
J gene: TRBJ2-5
CDR3 protein: CASSYSRTSFRETQYF

V gene: TRBV12-3/TRBV12-4
J gene: TRBJ2-1
CDR3 protein: CASSLGGLRYNEQFF

V gene: TRBV9
J gene: TRBJ1-6
CDR3 protein: CASSSHRDPSALHF

V gene: TRBV28
J gene: TRBJ1-2
CDR3 protein: CASSYTGGGGYTF

V gene: TRBV15
J gene: TRBJ2-1
CDR3 protein: CATSTSGTSYTEQFF

V gene: TRBV30
J gene: TRBJ1-1
CDR3 protein: CAWRGTPNTEAFF

V gene: TRBV5-6
J gene: TRBJ2-1
CDR3 protein: CASTRYTSSYNEQFF

V gene: TRBV12-3/TRBV12-4
J gene: TRBJ2-7
CDR3 protein: CASSLGPQEQYF

V gene: TRBV25-1
J gene: TRBJ2-1
CDR3 protein: CASSEYGVLDEQFF

V gene: TRBV29-1
J gene: TRBJ2-7
CDR3 protein: CSVGGQVAYEQYF

V gene: TRBV27
J gene: TRBJ1-4
CDR3 protein: CASSFAQGGYEKLFF

V gene: TRBV29-1
J gene: TRBJ2-3
CDR3 protein: CSAGATRGGDTQYF

V gene: TRBV11-2
J gene: TRBJ2-5
CDR3 protein: CASSLDRVRTNF

V gene: TRBV19
J gene: TRBJ2-3
CDR3 protein: CASITSGADTQYF

V gene: TRBV21-1
J gene: TRBJ1-5
CDR3 protein: CARGSNQPQHF

V gene: TRBV18
J gene: TRBJ1-1
CDR3 protein: CASSPGPAPHTEAFF